The present T cell receptor beta chain was sequenced within a study of T cell repertoires in cytomegalovirus infection (dated by TCRdb to about 2019). Background on the whole study: The peptide stimulations were aimed at well-studied HLA-B-restricted epitopes as well as recently identified HLA-C-restricted CMV epitopes, whose presentation resists viral immunomodulation. Because public TCR beta signatures pointed to carriage of CMV infection together with the matching HLA type, the HLA type of each donor mattered for the analysis. Points the paper makes about the study in general: Carriers of CMV infection plus the relevant HLA type were discriminated by the cumulative frequency of public TCR beta family members in the study cohort and in an independent roughly 400-donor cohort. The ex vivo response was dominated by HLA-C-restricted CMV-specific TCR beta clonotypes, which also provided the single most frequent clonotype in two of eight donors.

Sequencing relied on an Illumina HiSeq 1500. TCRdb applied fastp at Q25 and MiXCR to the public reads, then kept only in-frame beta chains. Each entry is one CDR3 protein sequence, shown with its most common DNA and genes. The sample table shows approximately 600,000 distinct CDR3 sequences, and about 39% are seen once. The ten largest clones take up 48% of the sample. This clonotype was counted ten times or more. What antigen it recognizes has not been identified. No base quality values were provided; no much bigger clone lies one nucleotide off. What the treatment or condition label conveys for this sample: in vitro stimulation with specific CMV peptide epitopes to enrich CMV-specific T cells. CDR1 SGHTA and CDR2 FQGNSA were looked up in the germline V gene. At the junction V is shortened by 3 bases and J by 6 bases, with 11 bases in between. Measured from the cysteine to the phenylalanine, the CDR3 is 14 residues long. The DNA shown is the 42-base CDR3, in frame from base 1.

Sequenced material: cultured PBMCs, taken from culture after CMV antigen stimulation. This TCR was recovered from a human donor in good health (CMV status not recorded). Some clones in this sample may be carry-over from other donors' samples. The chain uses TRBV7-2 and TRBJ1-4; the D gene is possibly TRBD1, with 5 bases matching. The CDR3 region reads CASSFRGRDEKLFF. The DNA sequence is TGTGCCAGCAGCTTTCGGGGCAGAGATGAAAAACTGTTTTTT.